These T cell receptor beta chains were read from a single sample in a study of PD-1 blockade in classical Hodgkin lymphoma. Assay used: immunoSEQ multiplex PCR; TCRdb lists only in-frame clones, some missing. The sample has nearly 25,000 clones, approximately 69% seen once. The sequences come from peripheral blood mononuclear cells (PBMCs), collected at baseline. Receptor source: a human donor with classical Hodgkin lymphoma. The CDR3 runs from the conserved cysteine through the conserved F or W. The D gene is left open where the match is weak. Clone size appears in some rows only: once, few, many, or a class for an expanded clone.

cdr3_nt,cdr3_aa,j_call,v_call,d_call,clone_size
TGTGCCAGCAGCCCCGAAGTCTTCGAGACCCAGTACTTC,CASSPEVFETQYF,TRBJ2-5,TRBV7-6,.,.
TGTGCCACCAGCAGACCTCAGACAGGGTTGGAGACCCAGTACTTC,CATSRPQTGLETQYF,TRBJ2-5,TRBV15,TRBD1,.
TGTGCCATCAGTGAGGACAGCCACTCCTACGAGCAGTACTTC,CAISEDSHSYEQYF,TRBJ2-7,TRBV10-3,.,.
TGTGCCAGCAGCTCCCTCAACTCCTACGAGCAGTACTTC,CASSSLNSYEQYF,TRBJ2-7,TRBV7-9,.,.
TGCGCCAGCAGCCAAGGGGCAGCGGGGGGTAAACCTTTCTCAGATACGCAGTATTTT,CASSQGAAGGKPFSDTQYF,TRBJ2-3,TRBV4-3,TRBD2,.
TGTGCCAGCAGTGAATCGGGCAGGGTCTATGGCTACACCTTC,CASSESGRVYGYTF,TRBJ1-2,TRBV6-1,.,.
TGTGCCAGCAGTCCCCGACTGTTGAACACTGAAGCTTTCTTT,CASSPRLLNTEAFF,TRBJ1-1,TRBV27,.,few
TGTGCCAGCAGTGAAGACGACAGTTATAGCAATCAGCCCCAGCATTTT,CASSEDDSYSNQPQHF,TRBJ1-5,TRBV6-1,.,few
TGTGCCAGCTCAACCCAGGGACTTCTGAACACCGGGGAGCTGTTTTTT,CASSTQGLLNTGELFF,TRBJ2-2,TRBV18,.,.
TGCAGTGCTAGGAACGAAGAGACCCAGTACTTC,CSARNEETQYF,TRBJ2-5,TRBV20-1,.,once
TGTGCCAGCAGCCATGCCCCCAAGGGCTTAATGAACACTGAAGCTTTCTTT,CASSHAPKGLMNTEAFF,TRBJ1-1,TRBV9,.,.
TGTGCCAGTAGTATTCGGCCGGGACAGGTTCGGGGCTACACCTTC,CASSIRPGQVRGYTF,TRBJ1-2,TRBV19,TRBD1,.
TGCGCCAGCAGCTTCCCAGGGGGATACAATGAGCAGTTCTTC,CASSFPGGYNEQFF,TRBJ2-1,TRBV5-1,TRBD1,once
TGTGCCACAAGACAGGCCTACGAGCAGTACTTC,CATRQAYEQYF,TRBJ2-7,TRBV11-2,.,few
TGTGCCAGTAGTCTGGACGGGACAGGGGAAGACGAGCAGTACTTC,CASSLDGTGEDEQYF,TRBJ2-7,TRBV19,TRBD1,.
TGCGCCAGCAGCCAAGTGAACGGGGCCCTTGGCAATGAGCAGTTCTTC,CASSQVNGALGNEQFF,TRBJ2-1,TRBV4-1,.,medium-sized
TGCGCCAGCAGTGAGGCGAGAAGCTCCTACGAGCAGTACTTC,CASSEARSSYEQYF,TRBJ2-7,TRBV10-2,.,.
TGTGCCAGCAGCTTATCAAGGAGCGTGTCGTACACAGATACGCAGTATTTT,CASSLSRSVSYTDTQYF,TRBJ2-3,TRBV7-2,.,.
TGTGCCTGGAGTGTACCAGGCCCCTACGAGCAGTACTTC,CAWSVPGPYEQYF,TRBJ2-7,TRBV30,.,few
TGTGCCAGCAGTTCCCCTACCTTAGACAACTACGAGCAGTACTTC,CASSSPTLDNYEQYF,TRBJ2-7,TRBV6-5,.,.
TGTGCCAGCAGTTTCAAAGGATGGGGGGGGTACTATGGCTACACCTTC,CASSFKGWGGYYGYTF,TRBJ1-2,TRBV28,.,few
TGTGCCAGCGGTCTAAGCCCCACTAGCATAGATACGCAGTATTTT,CASGLSPTSIDTQYF,TRBJ2-3,TRBV28,.,.
TGTGCCAGCAGCCAAGATGAAGGGACTCTCGCATCACCCCTCCACTTT,CASSQDEGTLASPLHF,TRBJ1-6,TRBV5-4,.,.
TGCGCCAGCAGCGCTGGACAGGGGAATAATTCACCCCTCCACTTT,CASSAGQGNNSPLHF,TRBJ1-6,TRBV5-1,TRBD1,.
TGTGCCTGGACCACTGGGGACAGGCCGAATTCACCCCTCCACTTT,CAWTTGDRPNSPLHF,TRBJ1-6,TRBV30,TRBD1,.
TGTGCCAGCACCTCAGAGGCAGGGTTAGTTTACGAGCAGTACTTC,CASTSEAGLVYEQYF,TRBJ2-7,TRBV5-4,.,.
TGTGCCAGCACGGTTGGGGCGCCCGGAAACACCATATATTTT,CASTVGAPGNTIYF,TRBJ1-3,TRBV11-2,.,once
TGTGCCAGCAGCCCAGGGGAGGACTTTGAAGCTTTCTTT,CASSPGEDFEAFF,TRBJ1-1,TRBV7-9,.,.
TGTGCCAGCAGTTCTCGGGACTCTGGGGCCAACGTCCTGACTTTC,CASSSRDSGANVLTF,TRBJ2-6,TRBV27,.,.
TGTGCCAGCAGTCCCCAACACTCCATTAGCTCCTACGAGCAGTACTTC,CASSPQHSISSYEQYF,TRBJ2-7,TRBV27,.,.
TGTGCCGGCCTTGGTGGGGCCGACACCGGGGAGCTGTTTTTT,CAGLGGADTGELFF,TRBJ2-2,TRBV30,.,.
TGTGCCAGCAGCTCAACCGCAGGGGGCGAGGAGACCCAGTACTTC,CASSSTAGGEETQYF,TRBJ2-5,TRBV7-8,TRBD1,.
TGTGCCAGCAGCTTAGGTGCAGAAACCTCCGACGAGCAGTACTTC,CASSLGAETSDEQYF,TRBJ2-7,TRBV13,.,.
TGCGCCAGCAGACCGACAGGGGGTCAGAACACTGAAGCTTTCTTT,CASRPTGGQNTEAFF,TRBJ1-1,TRBV5-1,TRBD1,.
TGTGCCAGCGGGGCAAGCACCGGCTATGGCTACACCTTC,CASGASTGYGYTF,TRBJ1-2,TRBV2,.,.
TGTGCCAGCAGCTTAGGGGGATCCACCGGGGAGCTGTTTTTT,CASSLGGSTGELFF,TRBJ2-2,TRBV7-2,.,.
TGTGCTAGTGGTTTGGTAAGAAGGGGGCAGGCGGGAACCTACGAGCAGTACTTC,CASGLVRRGQAGTYEQYF,TRBJ2-7,TRBV12-5,.,few
TGCGCCAGCAGCTTGGGACTCTTGAATGAGCAGTTCTTC,CASSLGLLNEQFF,TRBJ2-1,TRBV5-1,.,.
TGTGCCAGCAGCTTAAATCCAGGAAACGAGCAGTACTTC,CASSLNPGNEQYF,TRBJ2-7,TRBV7-3,.,.